These T cell receptor beta chains were read from a single sample in a study of molecular identifiers for immune sequencing clone quantification. TCRdb re-called the PCR reads with MiXCR, one entry per CDR3 protein. This table has over 90,000 distinct CDR3 sequences, under 40% appearing once. Sequencing was performed on naive CD8+ T cells from blood, with Jurkat cell RNA spiked in. Source of these receptors: a human donor in good health. Some libraries in this study had Jurkat cell RNA spiked in. Both conserved end residues are part of each CDR3.

>TRBV4-3|TRBJ2-2
CASSQVMRTGSNTGELFF
>TRBV13|TRBJ1-4
CASSFFADRDPGRTNEKLIF
>TRBV12-3/TRBV12-4|TRBJ2-1
CASSSISGLVEQFF
>TRBV7-8|TRBJ2-1
CASRSLQSSHNEQFF
>TRBV5-4|TRBJ2-3
CASSYETRTDTQYF
>TRBV19|TRBJ2-7
CASSSGTSQYF
>TRBV28|TRBJ2-7
CASSPPGQGVSEQYF
>TRBV7-9|TRBJ2-1
CASSLVWATYNEQFF
>TRBV29-1|TRBJ2-7
CSVRPGGAYEQYF
>TRBV25-1|TRBJ1-1
CASRGAGEAFF
>TRBV28|TRBJ2-6
CASSHRAGANVLTF
>TRBV20-1|TRBJ1-2
CSARDSQGNYGYTF
>TRBV15|TRBJ2-1
CATSRDRDRRAYNEQFF
>TRBV13|TRBJ2-5
CASSPASGGLETQYF
>TRBV28|TRBJ2-5
CASRGVAGPGQETQYF
>TRBV7-2|TRBJ1-5
CASSLVAGESNQPQHF
>TRBV27|TRBJ2-2
CASSFVWTGGDTGELFF
>TRBV20-1|TRBJ2-3
CSARTRTSGGALTDTQYF
>TRBV27|TRBJ2-6
CATTRQSGANVLTF
>TRBV6-1|TRBJ2-3
CASILSVSSTDTQYF
>TRBV6-2/TRBV6-3|TRBJ2-7
CASRDSTSDEQYF
>TRBV27|TRBJ1-1
CASSSKWTEAFF
>TRBV4-3|TRBJ2-5
CASSQDRETQYF
>TRBV28|TRBJ2-3
CASSEGLAAGTQYF
>TRBV9|TRBJ2-3
CASSVVSGLADTQYF
>TRBV13|TRBJ2-7
CASSLGGLGQYF
>TRBV9|TRBJ2-5
CASSLGHQETQYF
>TRBV9|TRBJ1-1
CASSGGTTSRYTEAFF
>TRBV5-5|TRBJ2-7
CASSSGTGFDEQYF
>TRBV9|TRBJ2-3
CASSVVPLAGEGTDTQYF
>TRBV28|TRBJ2-5
CASSPTQGAYMTQYF
>TRBV11-2|TRBJ2-7
CASSLYWTGSPYEQYF
>TRBV10-3|TRBJ2-7
CATGLAYEQYF
>TRBV6-2/TRBV6-3|TRBJ1-5
CASSLPGDNYLNPPQHF
>TRBV5-6|TRBJ2-7
CASSFERYEQYF
>TRBV7-8|TRBJ1-5
CASSPDDGYGNQPQHF
>TRBV28|TRBJ2-7
CASRGAGAEEQYF
>TRBV5-4|TRBJ2-7
CASSLSVGAYEQYF
>TRBV11-2|TRBJ2-5
CASSQGTGGETRYF
>TRBV11-2|TRBJ2-1
CASSALTSRGNEQFF
>TRBV5-4|TRBJ2-3
CASSLDSRLGDTQYF
>TRBV4-1|TRBJ1-5
CASSQDRGQPQHF
>TRBV19|TRBJ2-7
CASSFTGTGSGEQYF
>TRBV9|TRBJ2-3
CASSVEGSGTDTQYF
>TRBV20-1|TRBJ2-3
CSARETSGSSDTQYF
>TRBV5-6|TRBJ2-3
CASRTPHGRYGDEVADTQYF
>TRBV20-1|TRBJ2-7
CSARVGRSYEQYF
>TRBV9|TRBJ1-1
CASSGGAGAEAFF
>TRBV28|TRBJ2-3
CASSRSPDAQYF
>TRBV28|TRBJ2-7
CACSQAGLSYEQYF